The T cell receptor (beta chain) described here comes from a study of T cell changes during pregnancy in multiple sclerosis. TCRdb's copy holds only in-frame clones and misses some; the assay was immunoSEQ multiplex PCR. The top ten hold approximately 15% of the sample, which has 20,000 to 25,000 clones, about 85% seen once. CDR3 length equals 16 residues. CDR1 is SEHNR, CDR2 FQNEAQ, per germline (reference sequence). Trimming took 5 bases from V and 0 from J, leaving 14 bases between them. The clonotype was recovered from a female donor in good health, enrolled as a control in a pregnancy study. The V call is TRBV7-9, the J call TRBJ2-1, with a possible D match to TRBD2 (6 bases). Sequenced here: CD8+ T cells from peripheral blood mononuclear cells, sampled in the first trimester of pregnancy. CDR3 nucleotides: TGTGCCAGCAGCGGACGACGGGGGAGCTCCTACAATGAGCAGTTCTTC. Amino acids: CASSGRRGSSYNEQFF.